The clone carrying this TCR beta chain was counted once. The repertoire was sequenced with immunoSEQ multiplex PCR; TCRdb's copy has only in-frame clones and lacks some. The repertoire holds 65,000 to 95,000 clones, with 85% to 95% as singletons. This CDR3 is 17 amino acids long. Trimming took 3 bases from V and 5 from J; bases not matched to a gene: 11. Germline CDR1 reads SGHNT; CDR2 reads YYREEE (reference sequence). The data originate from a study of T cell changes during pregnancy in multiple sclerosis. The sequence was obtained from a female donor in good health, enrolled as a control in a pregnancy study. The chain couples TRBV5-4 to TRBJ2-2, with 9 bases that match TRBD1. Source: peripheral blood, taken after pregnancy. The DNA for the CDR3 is TGTGCCAGCAGCTCGGGGACAGGGAGGGGTCGAACCGGGGAGCTGTTTTTT. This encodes CASSSGTGRGRTGELFF.